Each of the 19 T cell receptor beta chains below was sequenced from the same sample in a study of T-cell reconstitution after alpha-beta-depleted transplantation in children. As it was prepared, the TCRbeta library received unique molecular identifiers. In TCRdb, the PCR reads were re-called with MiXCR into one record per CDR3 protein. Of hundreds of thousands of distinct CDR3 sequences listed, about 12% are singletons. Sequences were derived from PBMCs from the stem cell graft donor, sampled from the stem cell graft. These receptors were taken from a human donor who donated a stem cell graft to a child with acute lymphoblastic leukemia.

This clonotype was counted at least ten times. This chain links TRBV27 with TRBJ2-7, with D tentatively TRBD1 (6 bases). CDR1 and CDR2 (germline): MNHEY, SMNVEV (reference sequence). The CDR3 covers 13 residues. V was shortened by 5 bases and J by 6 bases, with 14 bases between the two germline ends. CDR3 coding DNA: TGTGCCAGCAGTATGAACAGGGTCCGCGAGCAGTACTTC. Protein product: CASSMNRVREQYF.

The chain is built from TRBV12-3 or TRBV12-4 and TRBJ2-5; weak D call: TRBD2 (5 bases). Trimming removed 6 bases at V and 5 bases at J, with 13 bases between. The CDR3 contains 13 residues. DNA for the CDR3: TGTGCCAGCAGAGACGGGGTTTTGGAGACCCAGTACTTC. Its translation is CASRDGVLETQYF.

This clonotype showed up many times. In DNA, the CDR3 is TGCAGTGCTGTCTCGGGACTAGCGGGTTATGAGCAGTTCTTC. Translating it yields CSAVSGLAGYEQFF. The rearrangement uses TRBV20-1 and TRBJ2-1; TRBD2 agrees at 12 bases. The length of the CDR3 is 14 residues. The germline V gene has CDR1 DFQATT and CDR2 SNEGSKA (reference sequence). V shed 5 bases and J 8 bases; nucleotides not matched to a gene: 7.

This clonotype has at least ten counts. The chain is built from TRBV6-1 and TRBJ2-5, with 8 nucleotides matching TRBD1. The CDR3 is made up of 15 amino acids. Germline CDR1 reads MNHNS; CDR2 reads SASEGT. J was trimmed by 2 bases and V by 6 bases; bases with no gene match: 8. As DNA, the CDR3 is TGTGCCAGCAGCCCCGGACAGGGCAATCAAGAGACCCAGTACTTC. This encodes CASSPGQGNQETQYF.

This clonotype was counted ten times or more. Here the CDR3 DNA reads TGTGCCAGCAGCTCGGGACTAGCGGACCGCGAGCAGTACTTC. This translates into CASSSGLADREQYF. This rearrangement joins TRBV11-2 to TRBJ2-7; 11 bases line up with TRBD2. Looked up from germline, CDR1 is SGHAT and CDR2 is FQNNGV. The length of the CDR3 is 14 residues. J was trimmed by 6 bases and V by 4 bases; bases with no gene match: 5.

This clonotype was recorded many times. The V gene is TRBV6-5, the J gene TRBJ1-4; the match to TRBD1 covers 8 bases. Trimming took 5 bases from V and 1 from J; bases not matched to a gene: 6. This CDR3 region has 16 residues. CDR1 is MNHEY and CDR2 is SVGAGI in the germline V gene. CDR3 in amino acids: CASSSRGRQTNEKLFF. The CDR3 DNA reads TGTGCCAGCAGTAGCAGGGGGCGGCAAACTAATGAAAAACTGTTTTTT.

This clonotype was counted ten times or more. CDR3 sequence reads: CSVGKNTEAFF. Here the CDR3 DNA reads TGCAGCGTGGGAAAGAACACTGAAGCTTTCTTT. The genes are TRBV29-1 and TRBJ1-1; D gene unclear. This CDR3 is 11 amino acids long. In germline, CDR1 is SQVTM, CDR2 ANQGSEA. V was shortened by 6 bases and J by 1 base, with 6 bases between the two germline ends.

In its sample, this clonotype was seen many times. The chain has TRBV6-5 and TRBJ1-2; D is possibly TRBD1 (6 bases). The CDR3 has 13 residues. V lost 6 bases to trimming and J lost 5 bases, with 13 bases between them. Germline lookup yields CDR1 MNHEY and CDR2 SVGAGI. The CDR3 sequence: CASRLRQGYGYTF. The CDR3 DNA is TGTGCCAGCAGACTCCGGCAGGGGTATGGCTACACCTTC.

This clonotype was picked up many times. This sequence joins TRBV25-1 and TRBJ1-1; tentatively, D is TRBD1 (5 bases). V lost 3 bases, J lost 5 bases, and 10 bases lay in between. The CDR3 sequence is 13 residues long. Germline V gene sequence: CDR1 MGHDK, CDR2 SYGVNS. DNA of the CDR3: TGTGCCAGCAGTGAGCAGGGAAATACTGAAGCTTTCTTT. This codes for CASSEQGNTEAFF.

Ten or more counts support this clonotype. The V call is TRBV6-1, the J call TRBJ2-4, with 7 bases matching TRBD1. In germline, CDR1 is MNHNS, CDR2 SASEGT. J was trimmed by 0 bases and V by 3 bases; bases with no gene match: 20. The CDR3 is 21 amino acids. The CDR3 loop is CASSEAPWTGVFDIAKNIQYF. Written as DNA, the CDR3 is TGTGCCAGCAGTGAGGCCCCGTGGACAGGCGTCTTTGACATAGCCAAAAACATTCAGTACTTC.

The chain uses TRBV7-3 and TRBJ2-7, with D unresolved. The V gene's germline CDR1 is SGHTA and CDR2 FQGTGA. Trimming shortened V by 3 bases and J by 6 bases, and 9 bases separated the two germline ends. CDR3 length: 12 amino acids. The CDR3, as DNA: TGTGCCAGCAGCTTCCTAGTTCCCGAGCAGTACTTC. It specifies CASSFLVPEQYF.

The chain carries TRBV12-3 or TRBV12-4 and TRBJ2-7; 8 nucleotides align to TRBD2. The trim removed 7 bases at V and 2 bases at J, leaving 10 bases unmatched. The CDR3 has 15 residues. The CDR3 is CASISKPGLAYEQYF. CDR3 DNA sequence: TGTGCCAGCATTTCAAAACCGGGACTAGCCTACGAGCAGTACTTC.

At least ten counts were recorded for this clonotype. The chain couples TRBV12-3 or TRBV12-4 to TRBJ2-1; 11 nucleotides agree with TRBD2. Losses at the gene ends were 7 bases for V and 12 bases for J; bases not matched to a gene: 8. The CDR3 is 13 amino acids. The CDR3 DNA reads TGTGCCAGCAAACTAGGGACTAGCGGTACGCAGTTCTTC. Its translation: CASKLGTSGTQFF.

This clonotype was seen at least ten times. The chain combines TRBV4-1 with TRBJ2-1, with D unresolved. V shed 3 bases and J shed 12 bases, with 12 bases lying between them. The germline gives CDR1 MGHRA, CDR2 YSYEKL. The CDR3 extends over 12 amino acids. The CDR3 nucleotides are TGCGCCAGCAGCCATCGCGGAGTTGGGCAGTTCTTC. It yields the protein CASSHRGVGQFF.

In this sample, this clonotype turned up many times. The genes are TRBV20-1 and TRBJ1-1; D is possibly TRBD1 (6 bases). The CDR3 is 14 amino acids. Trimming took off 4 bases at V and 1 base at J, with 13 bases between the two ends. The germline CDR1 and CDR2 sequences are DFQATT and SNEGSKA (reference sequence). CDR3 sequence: CSANNRDTNTEAFF. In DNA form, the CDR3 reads TGCAGTGCTAACAACCGGGACACGAACACTGAAGCTTTCTTT.

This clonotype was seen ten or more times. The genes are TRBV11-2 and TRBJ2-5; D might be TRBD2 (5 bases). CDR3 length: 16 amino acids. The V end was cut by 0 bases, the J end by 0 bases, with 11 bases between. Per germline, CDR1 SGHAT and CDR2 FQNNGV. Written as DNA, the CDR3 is TGTGCCAGCAGCTTAGATTTAGCGAAGTACCAAGAGACCCAGTACTTC. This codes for CASSLDLAKYQETQYF.

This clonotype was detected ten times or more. The CDR3 sequence is CASHTGTGSNEQFF. DNA of the CDR3: TGTGCCAGCCACACCGGGACAGGTTCCAATGAGCAGTTCTTC. The genes are TRBV21-1 and TRBJ2-1; the table calls TRBD1, which could not be checked here. TRBV21-1 is flagged as a pseudogene. The CDR3 spans 14 residues.

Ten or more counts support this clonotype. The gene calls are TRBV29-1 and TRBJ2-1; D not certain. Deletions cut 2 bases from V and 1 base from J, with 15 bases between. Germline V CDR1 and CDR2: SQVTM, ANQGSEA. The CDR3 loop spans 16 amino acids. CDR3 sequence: CSVEKGDGPSYNEQFF. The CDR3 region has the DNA TGCAGCGTTGAAAAAGGAGATGGACCATCCTACAATGAGCAGTTCTTC.

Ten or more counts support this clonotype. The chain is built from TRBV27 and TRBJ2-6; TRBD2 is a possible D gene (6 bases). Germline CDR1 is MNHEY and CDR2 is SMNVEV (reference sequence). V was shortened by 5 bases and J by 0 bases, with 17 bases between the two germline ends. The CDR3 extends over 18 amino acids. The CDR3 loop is CASSVRAGLYSGANVLTF. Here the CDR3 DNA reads TGTGCCAGCAGTGTACGGGCGGGACTTTACTCTGGGGCCAACGTCCTGACTTTC.